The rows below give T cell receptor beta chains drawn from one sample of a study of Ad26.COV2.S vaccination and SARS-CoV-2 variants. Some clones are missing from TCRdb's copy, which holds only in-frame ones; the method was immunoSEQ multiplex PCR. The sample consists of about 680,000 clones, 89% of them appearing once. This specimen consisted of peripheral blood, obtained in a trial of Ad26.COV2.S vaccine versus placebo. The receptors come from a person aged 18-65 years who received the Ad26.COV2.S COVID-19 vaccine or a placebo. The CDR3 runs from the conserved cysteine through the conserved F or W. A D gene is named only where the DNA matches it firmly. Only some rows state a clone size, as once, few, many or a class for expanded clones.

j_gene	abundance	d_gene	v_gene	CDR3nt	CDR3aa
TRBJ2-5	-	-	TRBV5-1	TGCGCCAGCAGCTTGAAGCCCCCGGTAGAGACCCAGTACTTC	CASSLKPPVETQYF
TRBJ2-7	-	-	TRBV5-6	TGTGCCAGCAGCTTGGGGCTAGCGCTTTGGGGCGAGCAGTACTTC	CASSLGLALWGEQYF
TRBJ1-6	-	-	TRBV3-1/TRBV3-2	TGTGCCAGCAGCCAAACGCCAAATTCACCCCTCCACTTT	CASSQTPNSPLHF
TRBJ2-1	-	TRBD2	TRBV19	TGTGCCAGTAGTAGGACTAGCCCGGCGGTGTCCAATGAGCAGTTCTTC	CASSRTSPAVSNEQFF
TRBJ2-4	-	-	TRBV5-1	TGCGCCAGCAGCTTGGTCATCGGATCAGCCAAAAACATTCAGTACTTC	CASSLVIGSAKNIQYF
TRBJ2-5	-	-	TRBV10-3	TGTGCCATCAAAGGATTGTACCAAGAGACCCAGTACTTC	CAIKGLYQETQYF
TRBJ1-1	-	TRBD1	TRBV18	TGTGCCAGCTCAGTATCCGGGACAGGGGTTAACACTGAAGCTTTCTTT	CASSVSGTGVNTEAFF
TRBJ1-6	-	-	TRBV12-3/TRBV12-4	TGTGCCAGCAGTTTTCCTATGGCACCCCTCCACTTT	CASSFPMAPLHF
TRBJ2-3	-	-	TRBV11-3	TGTGCCAGCAGCTTAGATGGGGCTCCCTCAGATACGCAGTATTTT	CASSLDGAPSDTQYF
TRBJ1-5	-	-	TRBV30	TGTGCCTGGAGGTCAGGGGAATATCAGCCCCAGCATTTT	CAWRSGEYQPQHF
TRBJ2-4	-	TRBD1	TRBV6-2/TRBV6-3	TGTGCCAGCAGCCCTCTTCGACAGGGGGTTTCCAAAAACATTCAGTACTTC	CASSPLRQGVSKNIQYF
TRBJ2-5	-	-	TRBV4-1	TGCGCCAGCAGCCAAGCAATACAAGAGACCCAGTACTTC	CASSQAIQETQYF
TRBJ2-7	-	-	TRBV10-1	TGCGCCAGCTCCCATCGGGGTTCCTACGAGCAGTACTTC	CASSHRGSYEQYF
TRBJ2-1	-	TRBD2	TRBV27	TGTGCCAGCAGTTTAGGGACTAGCGGGAGGGTTACCTACAATGAGCAGTTCTTC	CASSLGTSGRVTYNEQFF
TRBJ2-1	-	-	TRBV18	TGTGCCAGCTCACCACCCAGTAGCCCGATCGGGGAGCAGTTCTTC	CASSPPSSPIGEQFF
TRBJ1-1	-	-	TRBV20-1	TGCAGTGGTGGGAGAGCTTTCTTT	CSGGRAFF
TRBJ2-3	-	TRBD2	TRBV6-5	TGTGCCAGCAGGCGGGAGCTAACAGATACGCAGTATTTT	CASRRELTDTQYF
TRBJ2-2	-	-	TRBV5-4	TGTGCCAGCAGCTCAGTTGCGACAACGAACACCGGGGAGCTGTTTTTT	CASSSVATTNTGELFF
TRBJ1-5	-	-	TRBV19	TGTGCCAGTACAAAGGGGTCAGGGCTTTATAGCAATCAGCCCCAGCATTTT	CASTKGSGLYSNQPQHF
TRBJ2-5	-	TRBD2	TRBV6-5	TGTGCCAGCAGTAACCCTCTAGCGGGGGTAGAGACCCAGTACTTC	CASSNPLAGVETQYF
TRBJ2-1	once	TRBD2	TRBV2	TGTGCCAGCAGTACGGGACTAGCGGGGAAACATGAGCAGTTCTTC	CASSTGLAGKHEQFF
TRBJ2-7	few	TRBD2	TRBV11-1	TGTGCCAGCAGCCCTGGACTAGCGGGAGGCGAGCAGTACTTC	CASSPGLAGGEQYF
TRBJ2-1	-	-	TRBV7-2	TGTGCCAGCCTCTTACGTGAGGTGAGCTCCTACAATGAGCAGTTCTTC	CASLLREVSSYNEQFF
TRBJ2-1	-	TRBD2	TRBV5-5	TGTGCCAGCAGCTTGGGTACTAGCGGGACCTACAATGAGCAGTTCTTC	CASSLGTSGTYNEQFF
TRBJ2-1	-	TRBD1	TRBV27	TGTGCCAGCAGTTTATCAGGACAGGGATACACCAATGAGCAGTTCTTC	CASSLSGQGYTNEQFF
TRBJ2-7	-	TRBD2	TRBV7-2	TGTGCCAGCAGCTTAGTGGCGGGACTAGCGGGAGGACCTATCTACGAGCAGTACTTC	CASSLVAGLAGGPIYEQYF
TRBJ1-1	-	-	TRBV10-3	TGTGCCATCAGCCCAGGCCCCCAGCCTGAAGCTTTCTTT	CAISPGPQPEAFF
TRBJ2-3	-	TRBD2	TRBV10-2	TGCGCCAGCAGTGAGTCGGTAGGGACTAGCGGCACAGATACGCAGTATTTT	CASSESVGTSGTDTQYF
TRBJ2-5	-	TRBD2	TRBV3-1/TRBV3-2	TGTGCCAGCAGCCAACCCTCGGGACTAGCGGAAGGAAAGACCCAGTACTTC	CASSQPSGLAEGKTQYF
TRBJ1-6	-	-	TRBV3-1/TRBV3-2	TGTGCCAGCAGCCAAGCCTTGCGGAGCTCCTATAATTCACCCCTCCACTTT	CASSQALRSSYNSPLHF
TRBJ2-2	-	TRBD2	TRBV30	TGTGCCTGGAGAGGACTAGCGGGGGGTAACACCGAGGAGCTGTTTTTT	CAWRGLAGGNTEELFF